This TCR beta chain was profiled in a study of cytomegalovirus exposure and HLA in healthy donors. General observations from the study: Several of the most significant clusters appeared linked to common viral pathogens, based on a later analysis.

The germline CDR1 and CDR2 sequences are MNHNS and SASEGT. The trim removed 4 bases at V and 0 bases at J, leaving 2 bases unmatched. The CDR3 sequence is 14 residues long. PCR used 60 Vbeta primers and 13 Jbeta primers. Some clones are missing from TCRdb's copy, which holds only in-frame ones; the method was immunoSEQ multiplex PCR. The sample lists about 140,000 clones; approximately 84% were seen once. Comments on this clone: Its antigen is unidentified.

V and J are TRBV6-1 and TRBJ1-1; TRBD1 agrees at 7 bases. This receptor was taken from a woman aged 55-69 years in good health and CMV-seropositive. The sequencing sample was made of PBMCs. The chain's CDR3 is CASSVTGLNTEAFF. The CDR3 nucleotides read TGTGCCAGCAGTGTGACAGGGCTGAACACTGAAGCTTTCTTT.